Detailed here is one TCR beta chain. This table comes from immunoSEQ multiplex PCR, and its TCRdb copy is limited to in-frame clones, with some not included. Found here are some 180,000 clones, roughly 85% of them singletons; the top ten hold about a fifth. The germline V and J ends were trimmed by 8 bases and 6 bases, with 13 bases remaining between them. CDR3 length: 12 residues. Germline V gene data show CDR1 as ENHRY and CDR2 as SYGVKD. These data are taken from a study of blood T cell repertoires in COVID-19. Looking at the study overall: Researchers got acute and convalescent COVID-19 samples from the United States, Italy and Spain.

This chain uses TRBV10-3 with TRBJ1-1, with D possibly TRBD1 on 5 matching bases. The sample comprised peripheral blood. The receptor was derived from a man aged 55 to 70 with active or convalescent COVID-19. The CDR3 DNA reads TGTGCCATCCGAAATGGGGCACCTGAAGCTTTCTTT. Translating it yields CAIRNGAPEAFF.